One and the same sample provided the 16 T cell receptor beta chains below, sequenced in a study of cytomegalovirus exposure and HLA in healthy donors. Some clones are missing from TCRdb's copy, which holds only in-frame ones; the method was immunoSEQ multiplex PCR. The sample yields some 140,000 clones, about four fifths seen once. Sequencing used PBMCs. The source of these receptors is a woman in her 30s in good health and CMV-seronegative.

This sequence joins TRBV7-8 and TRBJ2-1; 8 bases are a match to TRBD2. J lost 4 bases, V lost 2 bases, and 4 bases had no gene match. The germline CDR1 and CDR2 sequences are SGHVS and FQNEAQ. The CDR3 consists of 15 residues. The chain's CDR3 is CASSLIGGAYNEQFF. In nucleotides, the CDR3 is TGTGCCAGCAGCTTAATCGGGGGGGCGTACAATGAGCAGTTCTTC.

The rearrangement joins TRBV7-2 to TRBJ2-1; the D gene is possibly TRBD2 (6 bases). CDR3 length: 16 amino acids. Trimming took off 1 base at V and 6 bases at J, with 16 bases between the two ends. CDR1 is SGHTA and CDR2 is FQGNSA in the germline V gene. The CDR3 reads CASSLVAEGGTNEQFF. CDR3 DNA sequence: TGTGCCAGCAGCTTAGTGGCAGAGGGCGGGACCAATGAGCAGTTCTTC.

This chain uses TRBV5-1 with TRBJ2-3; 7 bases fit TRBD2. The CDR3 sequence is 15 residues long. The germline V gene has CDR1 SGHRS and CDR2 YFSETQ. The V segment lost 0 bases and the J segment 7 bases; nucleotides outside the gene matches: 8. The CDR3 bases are TGCGCCAGCAGCTTGGCCCGCTCAAGCGGGAATACGCAGTATTTT. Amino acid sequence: CASSLARSSGNTQYF.

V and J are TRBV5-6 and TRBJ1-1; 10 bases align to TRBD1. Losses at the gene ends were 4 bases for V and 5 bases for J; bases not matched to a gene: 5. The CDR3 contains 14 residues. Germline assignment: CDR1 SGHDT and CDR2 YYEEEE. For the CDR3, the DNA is TGTGCCAGCAGCCCCGGGACAGGGGAGACTGAAGCTTTCTTT. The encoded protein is CASSPGTGETEAFF.

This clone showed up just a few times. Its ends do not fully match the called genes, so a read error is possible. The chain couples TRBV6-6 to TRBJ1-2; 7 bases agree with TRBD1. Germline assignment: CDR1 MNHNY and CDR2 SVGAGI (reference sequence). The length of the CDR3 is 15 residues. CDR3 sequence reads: CASSYSGQLNHGYTF. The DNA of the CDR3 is TGTGCCAGCAGTTACTCGGGACAGCTTAACCATGGCTACACCTTC.

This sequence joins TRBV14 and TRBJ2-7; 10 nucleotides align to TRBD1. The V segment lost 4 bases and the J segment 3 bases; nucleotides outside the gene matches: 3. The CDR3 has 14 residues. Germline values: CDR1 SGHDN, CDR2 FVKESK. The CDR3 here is CASSPDRGFYEQYF. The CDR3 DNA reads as TGTGCCAGCAGCCCGGACAGGGGGTTCTACGAGCAGTACTTC.

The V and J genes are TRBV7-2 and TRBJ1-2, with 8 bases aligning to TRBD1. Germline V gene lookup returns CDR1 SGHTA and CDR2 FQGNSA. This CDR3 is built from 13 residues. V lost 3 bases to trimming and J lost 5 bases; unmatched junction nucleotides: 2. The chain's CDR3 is CASSFTGGYGYTF. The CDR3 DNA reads TGTGCCAGCAGCTTTACAGGGGGTTATGGCTACACCTTC.

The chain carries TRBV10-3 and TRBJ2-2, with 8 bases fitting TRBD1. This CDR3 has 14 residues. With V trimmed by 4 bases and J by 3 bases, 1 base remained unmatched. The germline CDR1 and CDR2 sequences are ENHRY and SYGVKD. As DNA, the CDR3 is TGTGCCATCAGTGTGGACAGGGACACCGGGGAGCTGTTTTTT. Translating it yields CAISVDRDTGELFF.

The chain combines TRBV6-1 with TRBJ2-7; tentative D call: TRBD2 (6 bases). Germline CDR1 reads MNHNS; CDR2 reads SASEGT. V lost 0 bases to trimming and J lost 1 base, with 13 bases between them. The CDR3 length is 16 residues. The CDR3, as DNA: TGTGCCAGCAGTGAAGCGCGGGGTGGAAGGTCCTACGAGCAGTACTTC. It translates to CASSEARGGRSYEQYF.

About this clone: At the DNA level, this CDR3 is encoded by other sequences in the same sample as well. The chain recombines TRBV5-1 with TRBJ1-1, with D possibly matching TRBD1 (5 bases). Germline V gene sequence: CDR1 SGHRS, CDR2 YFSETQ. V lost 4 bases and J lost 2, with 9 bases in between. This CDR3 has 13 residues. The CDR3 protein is CASSTGQNTEAFF. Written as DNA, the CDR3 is TGCGCCAGCAGCACTGGACAAAACACTGAAGCTTTCTTT. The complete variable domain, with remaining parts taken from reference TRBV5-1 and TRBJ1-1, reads KAGVTQTPRYLIKTRGQQVTLSCSPISGHRSVSWYQQTPGQGLQFLFEYFSETQRNKGNFPGRFSGRQFSNSRSEMNVSTLELGDSALYLCASSTGQNTEAFFGQGTRLTVV.

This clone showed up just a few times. The CDR3 spells CASSQKGTHYGYTF. The CDR3 DNA reads TGTGCCAGCAGCCAAAAAGGGACACACTATGGCTACACCTTC. J is TRBJ1-2 and V is TRBV16; maybe TRBD1 (6 bases). This CDR3 has 14 amino acids. The V and J ends lost 2 bases and 3 bases respectively, with 10 bases between them. Germline-derived CDR1 and CDR2 are KGHSY and FQNENV.

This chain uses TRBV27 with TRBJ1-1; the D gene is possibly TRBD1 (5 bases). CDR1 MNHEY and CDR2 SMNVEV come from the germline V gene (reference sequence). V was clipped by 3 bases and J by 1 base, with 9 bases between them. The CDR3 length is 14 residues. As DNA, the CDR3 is TGTGCCAGCAGTTTCTACGACAGGAACACTGAAGCTTTCTTT. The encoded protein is CASSFYDRNTEAFF.

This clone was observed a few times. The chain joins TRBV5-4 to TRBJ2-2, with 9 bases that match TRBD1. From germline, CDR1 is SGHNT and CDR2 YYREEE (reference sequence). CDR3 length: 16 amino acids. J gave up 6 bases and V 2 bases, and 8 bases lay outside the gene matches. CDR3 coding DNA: TGTGCCAGCAGCTTAATAGGGACAGGGTGGTCCGGGGAGCTGTTTTTT. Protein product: CASSLIGTGWSGELFF.

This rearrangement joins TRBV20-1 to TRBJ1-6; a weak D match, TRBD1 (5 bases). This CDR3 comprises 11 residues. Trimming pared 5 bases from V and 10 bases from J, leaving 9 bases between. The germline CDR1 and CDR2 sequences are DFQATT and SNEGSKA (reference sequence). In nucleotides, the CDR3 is TGCAGTGCTCGGGGGGGGTCACCCCTCCACTTT. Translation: CSARGGSPLHF.

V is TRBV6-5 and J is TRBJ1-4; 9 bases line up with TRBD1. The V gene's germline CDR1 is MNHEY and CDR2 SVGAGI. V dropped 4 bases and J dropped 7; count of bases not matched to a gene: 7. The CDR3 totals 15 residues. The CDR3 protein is CASSSAGTGSEKLFF. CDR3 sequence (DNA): TGTGCCAGCAGTTCCGCCGGGACAGGGAGTGAAAAACTGTTTTTT.

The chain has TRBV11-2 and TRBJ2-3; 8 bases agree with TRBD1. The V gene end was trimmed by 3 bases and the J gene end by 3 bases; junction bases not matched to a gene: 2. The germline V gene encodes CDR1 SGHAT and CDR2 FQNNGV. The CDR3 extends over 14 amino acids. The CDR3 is CASSLGQVTDTQYF. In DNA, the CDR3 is TGTGCCAGCAGCTTGGGACAGGTGACAGATACGCAGTATTTT.